The present TCR beta chain was sequenced within a study of blood T cell repertoires in COVID-19. V was clipped by 0 bases and J by 0 bases, with 14 bases between them. The germline CDR1 and CDR2 sequences are KGHSH and LQKENI. The CDR3 extends over 17 amino acids. Sequencing was performed with immunoSEQ multiplex PCR; in TCRdb, only in-frame clones are kept and a portion is missing. The sample carries 120,000 or so clones, around 82% recorded once. The sequencing input was peripheral blood. This sequence originates from a woman in her twenties or thirties who had recovered from COVID-19. This chain connects TRBV18 to TRBJ1-1; the D gene is possibly TRBD1 (5 bases). CDR3 residues: CASSPPVREAMNTEAFF. CDR3 nucleotides: TGTGCCAGCTCACCACCTGTCAGGGAGGCTATGAACACTGAAGCTTTCTTT.